Below, 3 T cell receptor beta chains from the same sample are listed, as sequenced in a study of CD8 T cells in Susac syndrome. When the RNA was reverse transcribed, random hexamers were used with an input of roughly 0.5 to 1 ug. TCRdb re-called the immunoSEQ multiplex PCR reads with MiXCR, one entry per CDR3 protein. Here the sample spans 200,000 or so distinct CDR3 sequences, 90% to 97% being singletons. Sequencing was carried out using CD4+ T cells from PBMCs. These receptors all stem from a human donor with Susac syndrome.

The V and J genes are TRBV20-1 and TRBJ2-1, with D uncertain. The CDR3 has 13 residues. From germline, CDR1 is DFQATT and CDR2 SNEGSKA (reference sequence). V lost 5 bases and J lost 5, with 13 bases in between. In DNA, the CDR3 is TGCAGTGCTGCCTCAGCCGCTCACAATGAGCAGTTCTTC. Its protein is CSAASAAHNEQFF.

The chain links TRBV7-2 to TRBJ2-5, with TRBD1 matching 9 bases. The germline V gene encodes CDR1 SGHTA and CDR2 FQGNSA. This CDR3 region has 14 residues. The junction had 6 bases not matched to a gene; V was cut back by 5 bases and J by 5 bases. This CDR3 reads CASSQQGARETQYF. CDR3 in DNA: TGTGCCAGCAGCCAACAGGGGGCGCGGGAGACCCAGTACTTC.

Here the CDR3 reads CASSPLAGSSYEQYF. DNA of the CDR3: TGCGCCAGCAGCCCACTAGCGGGGAGCTCCTACGAGCAGTACTTC. V is TRBV5-1 and J is TRBJ2-7; 10 nucleotides align to TRBD2. V was pared by 4 bases and J by 0 bases, with 4 bases of the junction left unmatched. The germline V gene has CDR1 SGHRS and CDR2 YFSETQ. This CDR3 is built from 15 residues.